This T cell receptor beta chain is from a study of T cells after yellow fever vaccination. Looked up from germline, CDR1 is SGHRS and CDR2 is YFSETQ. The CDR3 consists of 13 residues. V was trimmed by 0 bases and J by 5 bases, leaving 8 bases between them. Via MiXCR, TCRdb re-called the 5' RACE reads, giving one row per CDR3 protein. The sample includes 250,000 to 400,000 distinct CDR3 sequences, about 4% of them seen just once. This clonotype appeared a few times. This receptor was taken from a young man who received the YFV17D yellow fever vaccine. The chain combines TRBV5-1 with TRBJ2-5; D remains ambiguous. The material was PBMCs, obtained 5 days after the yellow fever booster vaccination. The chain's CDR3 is CASSLVPEETQYF. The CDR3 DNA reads TGCGCCAGCAGCTTGGTTCCAGAGGAGACCCAGTACTTC.